One and the same sample provided the 24 T cell receptor beta chains below, sequenced in a study of regulatory T cells in long-lasting Graves disease. Using its own MiXCR run on the reads, TCRdb lists one record per CDR3 protein. The table records about 850 distinct CDR3 sequences, around 84% of them present only once. Isolated PBMC RNA provided the starting material for the TCR library. Sequenced material: peripheral blood mononuclear cells (PBMCs), taken with antithyroid drug treatment, in newly diagnosed or persistent Graves disease (not recorded which). Source of these receptors: a man aged 35 to 55 with Graves disease.

On this clonotype: At one end the junction does not follow the germline gene, possibly because of a read error. The genes are TRBV12-3 or TRBV12-4 and TRBJ2-3; tentatively, D is TRBD2 (5 bases). The CDR3 length is 15 residues. The CDR3 is CVSSPSQRPPDTQYF. CDR3 DNA: TGTGTCAGCAGTCCCAGCCAGCGGCCCCCGGATACGCAGTATTTT.

This clonotype was detected once. This chain connects TRBV28 to TRBJ2-3; a possible D gene is TRBD1 (6 bases). This CDR3 comprises 14 residues. V shed 10 bases and J shed 0 bases, with 14 bases lying between them. The germline gives CDR1 MDHEN, CDR2 SYDVKM. Here the CDR3 reads CATRSRGSTDTQYF. CDR3 coding DNA: TGTGCCACCAGATCCAGGGGTAGCACAGATACGCAGTATTTT. The full variable domain, with the rest looked up from reference TRBV28 and TRBJ2-3, is DVKVTQSSRYLVKRTGEKVFLECVQDMDHENMFWYRQDPGLGLRLIYFSYDVKMKEKGDIPEGYSVSREKKERFSLILESASTNQTSMYLCATRSRGSTDTQYFGPGTRLTVL.

The chain employs TRBV2 and TRBJ2-7, with 12 nucleotides matching TRBD2. This CDR3 contains 14 residues. V shed 9 bases and J 6 bases; nucleotides not matched to a gene: 9. The V gene's germline CDR1 is SNHLY and CDR2 FYNNEI. This CDR3 is CASGGTSGLAEQYF. The DNA of the CDR3 is TGTGCCAGTGGGGGGACTAGCGGGTTAGCCGAGCAGTACTTC. Full variable domain (rest looked up from reference TRBV2 and TRBJ2-7): EPEVTQTPSHQVTQMGQEVILRCVPISNHLYFYWYRQILGQKVEFLVSFYNNEISEKSEIFDDQFSVERPDGSNFTLKIRSTKLEDSAMYFCASGGTSGLAEQYFGPGTRLTVT.

This chain links TRBV6-4 with TRBJ1-4; D is uncertain. With 2 bases removed from V and 10 bases from J, the gap between germline ends came to 14 bases. CDR3 length equals 14 residues. The germline V gene has CDR1 MRHNA and CDR2 SNTAGT. Here the CDR3 reads CASSDRNPPRKLFF. In DNA, the CDR3 is TGTGCCAGCAGTGACAGGAACCCCCCGCGAAAACTGTTTTTT.

The chain carries TRBV7-3 and TRBJ2-1, with a possible D match to TRBD2 (6 bases). This CDR3 contains 14 residues. CDR1 SGHTA and CDR2 FQGTGA come from the germline V gene. V lost 2 bases, J lost 9 bases, and 14 bases lay in between. The CDR3 sequence: CASSLDRGSGEQFF. CDR3 DNA: TGTGCCAGCAGCTTAGACCGGGGGTCGGGTGAGCAGTTCTTC.

The V call is TRBV12-3 or TRBV12-4, the J call TRBJ1-5; the D gene is possibly TRBD1 (5 bases). The V gene lost 5 bases and the J gene lost 7 bases, with 18 bases spanning the gap. This CDR3 has 15 amino acids. The CDR3 DNA is TGTGCCAGCAGTCGCTTCACAGGAGTTGACCAGCCCCAGCATTTT. Amino acid sequence: CASSRFTGVDQPQHF.

The chain joins TRBV29-1 to TRBJ2-7, with TRBD2 identical over 10 bases. CDR1 SQVTM and CDR2 ANQGSEA come from the germline V gene. V was clipped by 2 bases and J by 1 base; unmatched bases: 2. The CDR3 covers 14 residues. Here the CDR3 reads CSVEPSGSSYEQYF. The CDR3 DNA reads TGCAGCGTTGAACCTAGCGGGAGTTCCTACGAGCAGTACTTC.

J is TRBJ1-1 and V is TRBV4-1; TRBD1 matches 8 bases. This CDR3 comprises 18 residues. The germline V gene has CDR1 MGHRA and CDR2 YSYEKL. V shed 1 base and J 3 bases; nucleotides not matched to a gene: 13. CDR3 residues: CASSQVPQGVSYDTEAFF. The DNA of the CDR3 is TGCGCCAGCAGCCAAGTTCCACAGGGGGTGAGTTATGACACTGAAGCTTTCTTT.

CDR3 nucleotide sequence: TGTGCCAGCAGTGCTCGTATAGCGGGGAACAACAATGAGCAGTTCTTC. Translating it yields CASSARIAGNNNEQFF. The gene calls are TRBV6-1 and TRBJ2-1; 8 positions match TRBD2. Germline V lookup: CDR1 MNHNS, CDR2 SASEGT. There are 16 residues in the CDR3. J lost 5 bases, V lost 4 bases, and 10 bases had no gene match.

CDR3 nucleotide sequence: TGTGCCAGCTCACTAGCGGGAGGTTCCGAGCAGTTCTTC. Translated: CASSLAGGSEQFF. V gene TRBV27 combines with J gene TRBJ2-1, with 12 bases identical to TRBD2. The J segment lost 10 bases and the V segment lost 8 bases, leaving 6 bases of the junction unmatched. CDR1 and CDR2 from the germline V gene are MNHEY and SMNVEV (reference sequence). CDR3 length: 13 residues.

This sequence joins TRBV3-1 and TRBJ2-1; D may be TRBD2 (6 bases). Trimming stripped 5 bases from V and 4 bases from J, with 12 bases between. CDR1 and CDR2 from the germline V gene are LGHDT and YNNKEL (reference sequence). The CDR3 covers 14 residues. CDR3 in amino acids: CASSSLASYNEQFF. The CDR3 DNA follows: TGTGCCAGCAGCTCACTAGCTAGTTACAATGAGCAGTTCTTC.

This clonotype was seen a handful of times. The gene calls are TRBV27 and TRBJ1-2; D is unresolved. Germline CDR1 is MNHEY and CDR2 is SMNVEV (reference sequence). The CDR3 is 14 amino acids. Trimming removed 5 bases from V and 0 bases from J, with 10 bases in between. CDR3 nucleotides: TGTGCCAGCAGTACCTCGGGAGCTAACTATGGCTACACCTTC. It specifies CASSTSGANYGYTF.

The chain carries TRBV6-6 and TRBJ1-5; D possibly corresponds to TRBD1 (5 bases). Germline V gene data show CDR1 as MNHNY and CDR2 as SVGAGI (reference sequence). The CDR3 sequence is 18 residues long. Between the trimmed V and J ends, which lost 8 bases and 0 bases, there was a span of 23 bases. As DNA, the CDR3 is TGTGCCAGCGGAGTTTCGGCAGGGAATACGTATAGCAATCAGCCCCAGCATTTT. Translation gives CASGVSAGNTYSNQPQHF.

The V and J genes are TRBV7-9 and TRBJ1-5, with D possibly TRBD1 on 5 matching bases. Germline CDR1 SEHNR, CDR2 FQNEAQ (reference sequence). The CDR3 sequence is 14 residues long. V shed 5 bases and J shed 0 bases, with 8 bases lying between them. CDR3 nucleotide sequence: TGTGCCAGCAGCGTGACAGATAGCAATCAGCCCCAGCATTTT. Amino acid sequence: CASSVTDSNQPQHF.

CDR3 bases: TGTGCCAGCAGCCAAGATCCCCGGACTAGCGGGTCCTACGAGCAGTACTTC. This translates into CASSQDPRTSGSYEQYF. The chain has TRBV3-1 and TRBJ2-7, with TRBD2 matching 11 bases. After removal of 0 bases from V and 1 base from J, the junction contained 5 bases not matched to a gene. CDR3 length: 17 amino acids. CDR1 is LGHDT, CDR2 YNNKEL, per germline (reference sequence).

The rearrangement uses TRBV19 and TRBJ2-2; the D gene is possibly TRBD2 (5 bases). CDR1 and CDR2 from the germline V gene are LNHDA and SQIVND (reference sequence). V was pared by 8 bases and J by 3 bases, with 10 bases between. The CDR3 covers 13 residues. The CDR3 sequence is CASDRGYTGELFF. For the CDR3, the DNA is TGTGCCAGTGACCGGGGATACACCGGGGAGCTGTTTTTT.

The chain joins TRBV5-1 to TRBJ2-1; D perhaps matches TRBD2 (5 bases). Trimming left V 1 base short and J 3 bases short, with 14 bases between. Germline CDR1 SGHRS, CDR2 YFSETQ. The CDR3 length is 16 residues. The CDR3 region is CASSLSSGTLYNEQFF. In DNA, the CDR3 is TGCGCCAGCAGCTTGAGTTCGGGAACTCTCTACAATGAGCAGTTCTTC.

This chain joins TRBV12-5 and TRBJ2-7, with TRBD1 matching over 10 bases. Germline lookup yields CDR1 LGHNT and CDR2 FRNRAP. The trim removed 1 base at V and 3 bases at J, leaving 6 bases unmatched. This CDR3 has 16 residues. The CDR3 region has the DNA TGTGCTAGTGGTTTGGACAAGACAGGGGGCATCTACGAGCAGTACTTC. Its protein is CASGLDKTGGIYEQYF.

The V gene is TRBV28, the J gene TRBJ2-1; 11 positions agree with TRBD2. Germline V CDR1 and CDR2: MDHEN, SYDVKM. The trim removed 6 bases at V and 6 bases at J, leaving 7 bases unmatched. The CDR3 sequence is 15 residues long. The CDR3 spells CASRKLAGVGNEQFF. The CDR3 region has the DNA TGTGCCAGCAGGAAACTAGCGGGAGTAGGCAATGAGCAGTTCTTC.

The CDR3 region has the DNA TGCGCCAGCAGCTTGGCTGGGTCGGTCGGGGAGACCCAGTACTTC. It specifies CASSLAGSVGETQYF. The chain has TRBV5-1 and TRBJ2-5; D remains unclear. The CDR3 runs 15 residues. Trimming took off 0 bases at V and 5 bases at J, with 14 bases between the two ends. Looked up from germline, CDR1 is SGHRS and CDR2 is YFSETQ.

V and J are TRBV13 and TRBJ2-7; D remains ambiguous. The CDR3 covers 14 residues. The V gene's germline CDR1 is PRHDT and CDR2 FYEKMQ (reference sequence). With 5 bases removed from V and 5 bases from J, the gap between germline ends came to 16 bases. DNA of the CDR3: TGTGCCAGCAGCGTTCGGAAAAAGGCCGACGAGCAGTACTTC. This gives the protein CASSVRKKADEQYF. The complete variable domain, with remaining parts taken from reference TRBV13 and TRBJ2-7, reads AAGVIQSPRHLIKEKRETATLKCYPIPRHDTVYWYQQGPGQDPQFLISFYEKMQSDKGSIPDRFSAQQFSDYHSELNMSSLELGDSALYFCASSVRKKADEQYFGPGTRLTVT.

The chain couples TRBV12-3 or TRBV12-4 to TRBJ1-5, with TRBD1 as a possible D gene (5 bases). This CDR3 is 15 amino acids long. Between the trimmed V and J ends, which lost 2 bases and 4 bases, there was a span of 12 bases. CDR3 amino acids: CASSLSDQGNQPQHF. The CDR3 DNA is TGTGCCAGCAGTTTATCGGACCAGGGAAATCAGCCCCAGCATTTT.

The chain joins TRBV5-1 to TRBJ2-3, with 11 bases matching TRBD1. V was pared by 1 base and J by 4 bases, with 2 bases of the junction left unmatched. CDR1 and CDR2 from the germline V gene are SGHRS and YFSETQ. There are 15 residues in the CDR3. The CDR3 spells CASSLTGQGADTQYF. The CDR3 DNA follows: TGCGCCAGCAGCTTGACGGGACAGGGGGCAGATACGCAGTATTTT.

The rearrangement uses TRBV20-1 and TRBJ2-7; TRBD1 aligns across 10 bases. The CDR3 totals 14 residues. Trimming cost V 2 bases and J 2 bases; bases outside gene matches: 3. Germline CDR1 DFQATT, CDR2 SNEGSKA (reference sequence). This chain's CDR3 is CSARPGQGPYEQYF. CDR3 nucleotide sequence: TGCAGTGCTAGACCGGGACAGGGGCCCTACGAGCAGTACTTC.